The 20 T cell receptor beta chains below were found in one sample sequenced in a study of blood T cell repertoires in COVID-19. Repertoires were generated with immunoSEQ multiplex PCR, while TCRdb's copy carries only in-frame clones and drops some. The data contain under 450,000 clones, about 90% of them singletons. Source material: PBMCs or T cells enriched from blood (not recorded which). These receptors all come from a woman aged 25 to 39 who had recovered from COVID-19.

The chain carries TRBV4-1 and TRBJ1-2, with a weak D call TRBD1 (6 bases). The CDR3 contains 15 residues. Germline V lookup: CDR1 MGHRA, CDR2 YSYEKL. V was pared by 3 bases and J by 4 bases, with 15 bases between. CDR3 DNA: TGCGCCAGCAGCCAGACGAATACAGGGCCCTATGGCTACACCTTC. It is translated as CASSQTNTGPYGYTF.

The genes are TRBV14 and TRBJ2-7; D is possibly TRBD2 (6 bases). V was pared by 3 bases and J by 4 bases, with 7 bases between. From germline, CDR1 is SGHDN and CDR2 FVKESK. This CDR3 has 12 amino acids. The CDR3 DNA reads as TGTGCCAGCAGCCATGCGGGATACGAGCAGTACTTC. It specifies CASSHAGYEQYF.

The rearrangement links TRBV27 to TRBJ2-7; tentative D call: TRBD2 (7 bases). Trimming left V 5 bases short and J 3 bases short, with 26 bases between. CDR1 MNHEY and CDR2 SMNVEV come from the germline V gene (reference sequence). CDR3 length equals 18 residues. DNA of the CDR3: TGTGCCAGCAGTCCCTTGAGGGGAGGGCCCATAGGGGGCTACGAGCAGTACTTC. It is translated as CASSPLRGGPIGGYEQYF.

The J gene is TRBJ1-2, the V gene TRBV20-1; D uncertain. V lost 0 bases and J lost 5, with 4 bases in between. The CDR3 sequence is 11 residues long. Germline CDR1 reads DFQATT; CDR2 reads SNEGSKA (reference sequence). The CDR3 DNA reads as TGCAGTGCTAGAGATCAGTATGGCTACACCTTC. Its protein is CSARDQYGYTF.

This chain uses TRBV27 with TRBJ1-2; 10 positions match TRBD1. With 6 bases clipped from V and 7 bases from J, the junction kept 11 bases outside the gene matches. Germline CDR1 is MNHEY and CDR2 is SMNVEV (reference sequence). CDR3 length equals 15 residues. The CDR3 coding sequence is TGTGCCAGCAGCAACTCACGGACAGGGGGAGGTGGCTACACCTTC. Its protein is CASSNSRTGGGGYTF.

The chain couples TRBV7-6 to TRBJ2-7; tentatively, D is TRBD2 (5 bases). Germline assignment: CDR1 SGHVS and CDR2 FNYEAQ. CDR3 length equals 13 residues. The V and J ends lost 1 base and 3 bases respectively, with 7 bases between them. CDR3 sequence: CASSLGRLYEQYF. Written as DNA, the CDR3 is TGTGCCAGCAGCTTAGGGAGGCTCTACGAGCAGTACTTC.

Many counts were recorded for this clone. This chain uses TRBV4-2 with TRBJ1-1; weak D call: TRBD1 (5 bases). V was clipped by 0 bases and J by 4 bases, with 9 bases between them. The CDR3 spans 14 residues. CDR1 and CDR2 from the germline V gene are LGHNA and YNFKEQ. CDR3 sequence reads: CASSQDPRATEAFF. The CDR3 DNA follows: TGTGCCAGCAGCCAAGATCCCAGGGCCACTGAAGCTTTCTTT.

The gene calls are TRBV3-1 (or the pseudogene TRBV3-2) and TRBJ2-7; TRBD2 is a possible D gene (5 bases). Germline CDR1 and CDR2: LGHDT and YNNKEL (reference sequence). This CDR3 has 13 amino acids. Trimming took off 4 bases at V and 5 bases at J, with 12 bases between the two ends. In DNA form, the CDR3 reads TGTGCCAGCAGCCCCCTTCCCGGGGACGAGCAGTACTTC. This encodes CASSPLPGDEQYF.

The chain links TRBV6-5 to TRBJ1-1, with a tentative D call TRBD1 (5 bases). Germline lookup yields CDR1 MNHEY and CDR2 SVGAGI. The CDR3 extends over 13 amino acids. Trimming cost V 0 bases and J 4 bases, with 6 bases left between them. The CDR3 region has the DNA TGTGCCAGCAGTTACTCCCAGGGCACTGAAGCTTTCTTT. Translation gives CASSYSQGTEAFF.

This rearrangement joins TRBV3-1 (or the pseudogene TRBV3-2) to TRBJ2-5, with D perhaps matching TRBD2 (5 bases). The CDR3 sequence is 17 residues long. Germline V gives CDR1 LGHDT, CDR2 YNNKEL (reference sequence). Trimming removed 0 bases at V and 4 bases at J, with 18 bases between. CDR3 sequence (DNA): TGTGCCAGCAGCCAAGAAATATTGAGCGGCAACCCAGAGACCCAGTACTTC. The encoded protein is CASSQEILSGNPETQYF.

The chain carries TRBV14 and TRBJ2-7; D is uncertain. Trimming left V 1 base short and J 6 bases short, with 10 bases between. The CDR3 is 13 residues long. Germline V gene sequence: CDR1 SGHDN, CDR2 FVKESK. The CDR3 sequence is CASSQVVGGEQYF. The CDR3 region has the DNA TGTGCCAGCAGCCAAGTCGTAGGCGGCGAGCAGTACTTC.

J is TRBJ2-7 and V is TRBV27, with 11 bases lining up with TRBD2. Germline CDR1 is MNHEY and CDR2 is SMNVEV (reference sequence). Losses at the gene ends were 5 bases for V and 7 bases for J; bases not matched to a gene: 10. The CDR3 is made up of 15 amino acids. CDR3 nucleotide sequence: TGTGCCAGCAGTCCAATAGCGGGAGGGGCTATAGAGCAGTACTTC. It yields the protein CASSPIAGGAIEQYF.

The J gene is TRBJ2-1, the V gene TRBV4-1; the D is unclear. The V end lost 5 bases, the J end lost 9 bases, and 8 bases lay between the germline ends. From germline, CDR1 is MGHRA and CDR2 YSYEKL. The length of the CDR3 is 11 residues. CDR3 amino acids: CASSMTAEQFF. CDR3 sequence (DNA): TGCGCCAGCAGCATGACTGCTGAGCAGTTCTTC.

This clone showed up just once. The genes are TRBV5-6 and TRBJ1-5, with no clear D. V lost 5 bases and J 1 base, leaving 10 bases between the germline ends. CDR3 length: 14 residues. The germline V gene encodes CDR1 SGHDT and CDR2 YYEEEE. The CDR3 is CASSLARSNQPQHF. For the CDR3, the DNA is TGTGCCAGCAGTTTAGCGAGGAGCAATCAGCCCCAGCATTTT. Together with reference TRBV5-6 and TRBJ1-5, the CDR3 gives the full variable domain: DAGVTQSPTHLIKTRGQQVTLRCSPKSGHDTVSWYQQALGQGPQFIFQYYEEEERQRGNFPDRFSGHQFPNYSSELNVNALLLGDSALYLCASSLARSNQPQHFGDGTRLSIL.

The gene calls are TRBV7-9 and TRBJ1-4; perhaps TRBD1 as D (5 bases). CDR3 length: 14 amino acids. Germline V lookup: CDR1 SEHNR, CDR2 FQNEAQ (reference sequence). V lost 4 bases and J 7 bases, leaving 13 bases between the germline ends. CDR3 in DNA: TGTGCCAGCAGCTCCGGGGGATGGGGTGAAAAACTGTTTTTT. This translates into CASSSGGWGEKLFF.

The V call is TRBV18, the J call TRBJ1-1; tentatively, D is TRBD1 (6 bases). Deletions cut 0 bases from V and 1 base from J, with 12 bases between. The CDR3 has 16 amino acids. Germline lookup yields CDR1 KGHSH and CDR2 LQKENI. The CDR3 bases are TGTGCCAGCTCACCACCTAACAGGGTGAGGAACACTGAAGCTTTCTTT. Encoded protein: CASSPPNRVRNTEAFF.

The V and J genes are TRBV11-2 and TRBJ1-2; 7 bases line up with TRBD1. The CDR3 sequence is 15 residues long. V was pared by 5 bases and J by 3 bases, with 9 bases of the junction left unmatched. CDR1 and CDR2 (germline): SGHAT, FQNNGV. The CDR3: CASSAPGQLDYGYTF. CDR3 nucleotides: TGTGCCAGCAGCGCCCCGGGACAGCTTGACTATGGCTACACCTTC.

Turning to this clone: This specimen includes other DNA sequences encoding the same CDR3. J is TRBJ1-4 and V is TRBV6-5; D not certain. V was pared by 0 bases and J by 7 bases, with 3 bases between. This CDR3 is built from 12 residues. CDR1 and CDR2 from the germline V gene are MNHEY and SVGAGI. The CDR3 protein is CASSYSSEKLFF. The DNA of the CDR3 is TGTGCCAGCAGTTACTCCAGTGAAAAACTGTTTTTT.

V is TRBV4-2 and J is TRBJ2-7; the match to TRBD2 covers 8 bases. This CDR3 region has 14 residues. V lost 4 bases and J lost 2; bases outside the gene matches: 4. Germline V lookup: CDR1 LGHNA, CDR2 YNFKEQ. CDR3 protein: CASSRSGGTYEQYF. The CDR3 region has the DNA TGTGCCAGCAGCCGGAGCGGGGGTACCTACGAGCAGTACTTC.

This chain connects TRBV18 to TRBJ1-1, with D unclear. Deletions cut 1 base from V and 11 bases from J, with 11 bases between. Germline assignment: CDR1 KGHSH and CDR2 LQKENI. CDR3 length: 12 residues. In DNA, the CDR3 is TGTGCCAGCTCACCACAGGGAGACGAGGCTTTCTTT. Its protein is CASSPQGDEAFF.